This TCR beta chain appears in the sequencing data of a study of identical twins. Study-wide findings and caveats: Within beta out-of-frame sequences, the excess sharing observed between twins was weaker.

As for this clonotype: No antigen is known for it.

Trimming took 1 base from V and 1 from J, leaving 15 bases between them. The CDR3 consists of 17 residues. CDR1 is SGHRS, CDR2 YFSETQ, per germline. TCRdb called the 5' RACE reads again in MiXCR, with one record for every CDR3 protein. The table shows 1.5 million to 2 million distinct CDR3 sequences, with around 29% occurring only once. V and J are TRBV5-1 and TRBJ2-1; D not resolved. The sequencing sample was made of cord blood. The receptor's source is a newborn girl in good health. The CDR3, as DNA: TGCGCCAGCAGCTTGTCACTACGCTTAGGGTCCTACAATGAGCAGTTCTTC. It codes for CASSLSLRLGSYNEQFF. The whole variable domain, filled in from reference TRBV5-1 and TRBJ2-1, reads KAGVTQTPRYLIKTRGQQVTLSCSPISGHRSVSWYQQTPGQGLQFLFEYFSETQRNKGNFPGRFSGRQFSNSRSEMNVSTLELGDSALYLCASSLSLRLGSYNEQFFGPGTRLTVL.